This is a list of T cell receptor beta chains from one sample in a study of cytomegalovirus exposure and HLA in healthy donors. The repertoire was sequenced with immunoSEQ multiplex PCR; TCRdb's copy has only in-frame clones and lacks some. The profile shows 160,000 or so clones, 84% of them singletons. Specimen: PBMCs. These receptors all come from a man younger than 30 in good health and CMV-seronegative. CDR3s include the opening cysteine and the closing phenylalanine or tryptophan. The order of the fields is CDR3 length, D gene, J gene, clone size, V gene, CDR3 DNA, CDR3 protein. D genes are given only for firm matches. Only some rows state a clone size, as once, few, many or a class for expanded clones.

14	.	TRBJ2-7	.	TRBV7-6	TGTGCCAGCAGCCCCCGGATCTCTTCGGGCGAGCAGTACTTC	CASSPRISSGEQYF
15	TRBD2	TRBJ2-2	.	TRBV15	TGTGCCACCAGCCAGGGGACTAGCAGAACCGGGGAGCTGTTTTTT	CATSQGTSRTGELFF
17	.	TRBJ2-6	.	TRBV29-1	TGCAGCGTAGGTCCGGGGGGGAGGGGGCTTGGGGCCAACGTCCTGACTTTC	CSVGPGGRGLGANVLTF
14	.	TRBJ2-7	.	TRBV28	TGTGCCAGCAGTTTAGGGCCTCGGACCTACGAGCAGTACTTC	CASSLGPRTYEQYF
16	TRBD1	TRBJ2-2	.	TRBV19	TGTGCCAGTAGTATAGTCGGACAGGGTTCTCCCGGGGAGCTGTTTTTT	CASSIVGQGSPGELFF
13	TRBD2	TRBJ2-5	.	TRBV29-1	TGCAGCGTTGATCGGGAGGGCCGAGAGACCCAGTACTTC	CSVDREGRETQYF
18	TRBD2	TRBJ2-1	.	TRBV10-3	TGTGCCATCAGTGAGTCTCAAGCGGGGGGGAGCTCCTACAATGAGCAGTTCTTC	CAISESQAGGSSYNEQFF
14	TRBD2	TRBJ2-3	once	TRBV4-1	TGCGCCAGCAGCCACAGCGGGACCACAGATACGCAGTATTTT	CASSHSGTTDTQYF
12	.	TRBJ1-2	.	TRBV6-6	TGTGCCAGCGAGGGCAGGGGCCACGGCTACATCTTC	CASEGRGHGYIF
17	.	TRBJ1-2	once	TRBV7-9	TGTGCCAGCAGCTTAGCCTTTGAAACCCACGAGAACTATGGCTACACCTTC	CASSLAFETHENYGYTF
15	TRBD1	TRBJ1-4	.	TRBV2	TGTGCCAGCAGTGAAGTGACAGGGGCGGGGGAAAAACTGTTTTTT	CASSEVTGAGEKLFF
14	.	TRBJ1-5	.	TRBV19	TGTGCCACTAACCAGGACAGCCAAAATCAGCCCCAGCATTTT	CATNQDSQNQPQHF
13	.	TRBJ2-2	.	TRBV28	TGTGCCAGCAGTCCAGGGGACACCGGGGAGCTGTTTTTT	CASSPGDTGELFF
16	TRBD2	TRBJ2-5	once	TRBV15	TGTGCCACCAGCAGGGGAGGACTAGCGGGAGTGTTGAACCAGTACTTC	CATSRGGLAGVLNQYF
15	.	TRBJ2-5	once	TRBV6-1	TGTGCCAGCAGTGAAGGGGAGGCTAGCATAGAGACCCAGTACTTC	CASSEGEASIETQYF
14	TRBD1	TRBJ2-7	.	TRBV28	TGTGCCAGCAGTTACAGGGGGCGATGGGGCGAGCAGTACTTC	CASSYRGRWGEQYF
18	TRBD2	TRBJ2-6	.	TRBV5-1	TGCGCCAGCAGCCCCGGACTAGCCGGGAGAAGTGGGGCCAACGTCCTGACTTTC	CASSPGLAGRSGANVLTF
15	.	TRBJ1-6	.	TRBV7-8	TGTGCCAGCAGCTTATACGGTGGGGGCAATTCACCCCTCCACTTT	CASSLYGGGNSPLHF
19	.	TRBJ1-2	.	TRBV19	TGTGCCAGTAGTGCCCCTGGGGGGGCAATCGTAGTGTCTAACTATGGCTACACCTTC	CASSAPGGAIVVSNYGYTF
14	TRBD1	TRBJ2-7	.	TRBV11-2	TGTGCCAGCAGTGGCCGGGACAGGGCCTACGAGCAGTACTTC	CASSGRDRAYEQYF
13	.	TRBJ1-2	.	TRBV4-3	TGCGCCAGCAGCCAAGCTGGCCCTTATGGCTACACCTTC	CASSQAGPYGYTF
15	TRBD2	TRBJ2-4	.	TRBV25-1	TGTGCCAGCAGTGCCGCGGGGGGAGGCAAAAACATTCAGTACTTC	CASSAAGGGKNIQYF
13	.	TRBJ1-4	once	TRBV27	TGTGCCAGCAGCCCCACGGGGTATGAAAAACTGTTTTTT	CASSPTGYEKLFF
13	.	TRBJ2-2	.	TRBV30	TGTGCCTGGAGTGTAAGGGGGACCGGGGAGCTGTTTTTT	CAWSVRGTGELFF
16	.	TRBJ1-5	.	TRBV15	TGTGCCACCAGCAGAGATTGGGGCCATAGCAATCAGCCCCAGCATTTT	CATSRDWGHSNQPQHF
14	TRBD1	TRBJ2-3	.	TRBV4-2	TGTGCCAGCAGCCAGGGACAGTATGAAGATACGCAGTATTTT	CASSQGQYEDTQYF
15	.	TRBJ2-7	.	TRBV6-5	TGTGCCAGCAGTTACAGTGTCCTAGGAGGAGACGAGCAGTACTTC	CASSYSVLGGDEQYF
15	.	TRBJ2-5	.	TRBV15	TGTGCCACCGGGTCTTATCGGGGGGCAAAAGAGACCCAGTACTTC	CATGSYRGAKETQYF
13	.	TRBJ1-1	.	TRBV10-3	TGTGCCATCAGTGACGCACAGGGCAGGGAAGCTTTCTTT	CAISDAQGREAFF
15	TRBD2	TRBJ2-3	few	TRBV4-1	TGCGCCAGCAGCGAACTAGCGTATAGCACAGATACGCAGTATTTT	CASSELAYSTDTQYF
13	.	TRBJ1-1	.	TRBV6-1	TGTGCCAGCAGTGTACAGGGGAACACTGAAGCTTTCTTT	CASSVQGNTEAFF
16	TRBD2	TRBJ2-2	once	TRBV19	TGTGCCAGTAGTATACTTGGCGGGAGTAACACCGGGGAGCTGTTTTTT	CASSILGGSNTGELFF
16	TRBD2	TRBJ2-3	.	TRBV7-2	TGTGCCAGCAGCTTAAGCTACGGGGGGGCCGCAGATACGCAGTATTTT	CASSLSYGGAADTQYF
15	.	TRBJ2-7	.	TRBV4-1	TGCGCCAGCAGCCAGGAAAGCACCTTCGGGTACGAGCAGTACTTC	CASSQESTFGYEQYF